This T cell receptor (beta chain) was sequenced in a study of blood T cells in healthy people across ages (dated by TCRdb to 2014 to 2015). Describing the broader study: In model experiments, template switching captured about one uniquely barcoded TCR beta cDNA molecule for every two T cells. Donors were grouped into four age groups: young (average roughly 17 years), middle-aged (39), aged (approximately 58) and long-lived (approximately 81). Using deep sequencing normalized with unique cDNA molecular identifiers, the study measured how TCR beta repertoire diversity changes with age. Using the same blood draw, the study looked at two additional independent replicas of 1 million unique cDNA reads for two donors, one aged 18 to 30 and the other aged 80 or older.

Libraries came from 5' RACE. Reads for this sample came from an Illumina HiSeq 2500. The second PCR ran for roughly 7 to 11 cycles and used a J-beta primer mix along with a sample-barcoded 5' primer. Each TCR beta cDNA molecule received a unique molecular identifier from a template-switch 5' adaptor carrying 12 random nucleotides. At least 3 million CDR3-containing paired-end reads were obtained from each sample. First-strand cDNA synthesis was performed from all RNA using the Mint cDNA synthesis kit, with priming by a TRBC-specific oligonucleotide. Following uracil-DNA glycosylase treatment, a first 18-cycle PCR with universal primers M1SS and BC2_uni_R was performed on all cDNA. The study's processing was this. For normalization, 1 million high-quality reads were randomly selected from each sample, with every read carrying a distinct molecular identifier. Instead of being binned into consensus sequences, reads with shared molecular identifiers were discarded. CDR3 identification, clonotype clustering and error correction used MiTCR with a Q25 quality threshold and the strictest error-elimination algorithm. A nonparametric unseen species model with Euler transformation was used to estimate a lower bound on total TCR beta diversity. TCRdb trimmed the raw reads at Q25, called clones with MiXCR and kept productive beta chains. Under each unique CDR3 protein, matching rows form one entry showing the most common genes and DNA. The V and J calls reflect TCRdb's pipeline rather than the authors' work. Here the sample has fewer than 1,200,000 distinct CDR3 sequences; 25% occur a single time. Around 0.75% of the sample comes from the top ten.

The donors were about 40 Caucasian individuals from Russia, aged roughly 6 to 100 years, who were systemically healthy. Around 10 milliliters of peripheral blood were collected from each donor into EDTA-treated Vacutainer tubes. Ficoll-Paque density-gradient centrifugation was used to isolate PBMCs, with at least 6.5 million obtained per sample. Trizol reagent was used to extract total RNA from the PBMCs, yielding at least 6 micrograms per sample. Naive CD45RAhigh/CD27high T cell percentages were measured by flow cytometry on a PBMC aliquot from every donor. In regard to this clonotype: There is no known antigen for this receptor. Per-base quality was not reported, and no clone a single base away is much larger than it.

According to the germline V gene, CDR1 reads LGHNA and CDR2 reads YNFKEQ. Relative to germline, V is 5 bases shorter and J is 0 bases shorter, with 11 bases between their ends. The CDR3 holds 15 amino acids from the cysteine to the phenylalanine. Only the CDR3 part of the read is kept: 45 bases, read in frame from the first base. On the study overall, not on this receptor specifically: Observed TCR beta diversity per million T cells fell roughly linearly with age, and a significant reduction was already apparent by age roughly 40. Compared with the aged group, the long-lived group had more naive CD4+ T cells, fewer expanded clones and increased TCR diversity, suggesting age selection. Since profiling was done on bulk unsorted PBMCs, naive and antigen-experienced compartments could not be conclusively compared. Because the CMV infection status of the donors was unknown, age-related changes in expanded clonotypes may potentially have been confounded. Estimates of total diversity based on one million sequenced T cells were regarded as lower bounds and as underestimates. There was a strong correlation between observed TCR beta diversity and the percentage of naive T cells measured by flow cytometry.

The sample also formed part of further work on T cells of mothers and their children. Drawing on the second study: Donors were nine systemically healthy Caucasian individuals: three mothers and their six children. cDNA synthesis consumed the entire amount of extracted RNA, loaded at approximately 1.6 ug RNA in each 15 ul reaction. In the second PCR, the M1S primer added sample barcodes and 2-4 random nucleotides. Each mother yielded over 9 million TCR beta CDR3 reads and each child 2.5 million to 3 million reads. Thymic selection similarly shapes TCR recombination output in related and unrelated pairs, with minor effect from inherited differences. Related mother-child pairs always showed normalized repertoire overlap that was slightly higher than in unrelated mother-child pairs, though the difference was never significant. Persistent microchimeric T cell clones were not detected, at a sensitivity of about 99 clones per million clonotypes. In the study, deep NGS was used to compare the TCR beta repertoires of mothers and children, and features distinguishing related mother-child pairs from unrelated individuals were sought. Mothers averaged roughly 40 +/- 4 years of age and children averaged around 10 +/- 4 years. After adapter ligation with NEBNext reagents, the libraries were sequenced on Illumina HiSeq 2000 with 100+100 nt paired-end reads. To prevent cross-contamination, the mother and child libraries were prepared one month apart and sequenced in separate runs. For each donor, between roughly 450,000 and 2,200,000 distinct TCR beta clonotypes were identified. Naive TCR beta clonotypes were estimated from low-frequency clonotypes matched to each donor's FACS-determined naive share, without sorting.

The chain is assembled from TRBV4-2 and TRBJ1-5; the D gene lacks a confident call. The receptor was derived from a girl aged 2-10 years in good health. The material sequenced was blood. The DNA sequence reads TGTGCCAGCAGCTACACAATTGATAGCAATCAGCCCCAGCATTTT. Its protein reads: CASSYTIDSNQPQHF.